The next 16 T cell receptor beta chains were all read from a single sample in a study of STAT3 mutations in large granular lymphocyte leukemia. These TCRs are of unknown antigen specificity. Generated by immunoSEQ multiplex PCR, the TCRdb table keeps only in-frame clones and is missing some. Seen here are 40,000 to 50,000 clones, about 81% observed once, and the top ten hold roughly 0.4%. Findings and caveats of the study: At least one immunodominant TCR beta clonotype appeared in every T-cell large granular lymphocyte leukemia patient.

Sequences were obtained from PBMCs. These receptors came from a human donor with T large granular lymphocyte leukemia. Some clones in this sample may be carry-over from other donors' samples.

The chain couples TRBV11-2 to TRBJ2-7; D ambiguous. The CDR3 has 14 amino acids. CDR1 and CDR2 from the germline V gene are SGHAT and FQNNGV. Between the trimmed V and J ends, which lost 0 bases and 2 bases, there was a span of 8 bases. The CDR3 region has the DNA TGTGCCAGCAGCTTAGAGGGCTTGACCTACGAGCAGTACTTC. Amino acid sequence: CASSLEGLTYEQYF.

The chain couples TRBV25-1 to TRBJ1-4; no clear D gene. This CDR3 contains 15 residues. Germline V CDR1 and CDR2: MGHDK, SYGVNS. V lost 1 base and J lost 3, with 9 bases in between. The CDR3 sequence: CASSELGAANEKLFF. CDR3 nucleotides: TGTGCCAGCAGTGAATTAGGTGCGGCTAATGAAAAACTGTTTTTT.

This chain links TRBV6-5 with TRBJ1-1, with 10 positions matching TRBD1. Per the germline V gene, CDR1 is MNHEY and CDR2 is SVGAGI. The CDR3 covers 14 residues. V dropped 5 bases and J dropped 6; count of bases not matched to a gene: 6. The CDR3 reads CASSPRQGAAEAFF. For the CDR3, the DNA is TGTGCCAGCAGTCCTCGACAGGGGGCGGCTGAAGCTTTCTTT.

This clone was counted only a few times. The V gene is TRBV7-9, the J gene TRBJ1-6; D remains ambiguous. V was cut by 1 base and J by 8 bases, with 0 bases left in between. This CDR3 is 11 amino acids long. The germline gives CDR1 SEHNR, CDR2 FQNEAQ (reference sequence). The CDR3 bases are TGTGCCAGCAGCTTAGATTCACCCCTCCACTTT. Encoded protein: CASSLDSPLHF. Drawing the rest from reference TRBV7-9 and TRBJ1-6, the complete variable domain is DTGVSQNPRHKITKRGQNVTFRCDPISEHNRLYWYRQTLGQGPEFLTYFQNEAQLEKSRLLSDRFSAERPKGSFSTLEIQRTEQGDSAMYLCASSLDSPLHFGNGTRLTVT.

In DNA form, the CDR3 reads TGTGCCAGCGAAGCCATAAACACAGATACGCAGTATTTT. It specifies CASEAINTDTQYF. This chain joins TRBV9 and TRBJ2-3; D gene uncertain. Trimming took off 7 bases at V and 2 bases at J, with 11 bases between the two ends. CDR1 is SGDLS, CDR2 YYNGEE, per germline. CDR3 length equals 13 residues.

Note on this clone: The junction departs from the called germline gene at one end, perhaps through a read error. The chain has TRBV11-2 and TRBJ1-6, with 8 bases lining up with TRBD1. In germline, CDR1 is SGHAT, CDR2 FQNNGV. This CDR3 is built from 13 residues. CDR3 DNA: TGTGCCAGCAGCTTAGTTCCGGACAGGGTCTTGTACTTT. It specifies CASSLVPDRVLYF. Full variable domain (outside the CDR3, taken from reference TRBV11-2 and TRBJ1-6): EAGVAQSPRYKIIEKRQSVAFWCNPISGHATLYWYQQILGQGPKLLIQFQNNGVVDDSQLPKDRFSAERLKGVDSTLKIQPAKLEDSAVYLCASSLVPDRVLYFGNGTRLTVT.

CDR3 coding DNA: TGCGCCAGCAGCTTGGAGGCGGGGATGGAGACCCAGTACTTC. Its protein product is CASSLEAGMETQYF. The V and J genes are TRBV5-1 and TRBJ2-5, with TRBD2 as a possible D gene (6 bases). This CDR3 contains 14 residues. The germline V gene encodes CDR1 SGHRS and CDR2 YFSETQ. V gave up 0 bases and J gave up 5 bases, with 11 bases separating them.

The chain recombines TRBV10-3 with TRBJ1-2; weak D call: TRBD1 (5 bases). Trimming removed 2 bases at V and 2 bases at J, with 9 bases between. The CDR3 sequence is 14 residues long. The germline CDR1 and CDR2 sequences are ENHRY and SYGVKD. The CDR3 DNA follows: TGTGCCATCAGTGAGGGGGGGATCAACTATGGCTACACCTTC. This translates into CAISEGGINYGYTF.

The chain is built from TRBV2 and TRBJ1-6; D unclear. Per germline, CDR1 SNHLY and CDR2 FYNNEI. The CDR3 spans 15 residues. Trimming shortened V by 6 bases and J by 0 bases, and 9 bases separated the two germline ends. CDR3 sequence: CASSIQSSYNSPLHF. DNA for the CDR3: TGTGCCAGCAGCATCCAAAGCTCCTATAATTCACCCCTCCACTTT.

The chain joins TRBV7-2 to TRBJ1-1, with D unresolved. Germline V gives CDR1 SGHTA, CDR2 FQGNSA. Trimming stripped 1 base from V and 2 bases from J, with 8 bases between. This CDR3 spans 14 amino acids. The CDR3 protein is CASSLVWGNTEAFF. Here the CDR3 DNA reads TGTGCCAGCAGCTTAGTTTGGGGAAACACTGAAGCTTTCTTT.

This rearrangement joins TRBV7-2 to TRBJ1-4; the match to TRBD1 covers 7 bases. CDR3 length: 14 residues. Per the germline V gene, CDR1 is SGHTA and CDR2 is FQGNSA. The V and J ends lost 6 bases and 2 bases, in that order; junction bases with no gene match: 3. CDR3 sequence reads: CASRLQGTNEKLFF. As DNA, the CDR3 is TGTGCCAGCAGGCTACAGGGGACTAATGAAAAACTGTTTTTT. The whole variable domain, filled in from reference TRBV7-2 and TRBJ1-4, reads GAGVSQSPSNKVTEKGKDVELRCDPISGHTALYWYRQSLGQGLEFLIYFQGNSAPDKSGLPSDRFSAERTGGSVSTLTIQRTQQEDSAVYLCASRLQGTNEKLFFGSGTQLSVL.

This chain links TRBV18 with TRBJ2-1, with D tentatively TRBD2 (5 bases). CDR3 length: 16 amino acids. Trimming took 6 bases from V and 3 from J, leaving 18 bases between them. Germline V lookup: CDR1 KGHSH, CDR2 LQKENI. CDR3 residues: CASSSVGVSVYNEQFF. The CDR3, as DNA: TGTGCCAGCTCTTCTGTCGGGGTCTCAGTCTACAATGAGCAGTTCTTC.

J is TRBJ1-1 and V is TRBV6-1; D is ambiguous. The CDR3 contains 14 residues. The germline V gene encodes CDR1 MNHNS and CDR2 SASEGT. V was trimmed by 6 bases and J by 1 base, leaving 12 bases between them. The CDR3 sequence: CASRRDTSNTEAFF. The CDR3 bases are TGTGCCAGCAGACGAGACACCTCGAACACTGAAGCTTTCTTT.

The chain recombines TRBV28 with TRBJ2-1; D is unclear. There are 13 residues in the CDR3. V lost 6 bases and J 2 bases, leaving 8 bases between the germline ends. The germline gives CDR1 MDHEN, CDR2 SYDVKM. CDR3 protein: CASRDGPYNEQFF. In DNA form, the CDR3 reads TGTGCCAGCAGGGACGGACCCTACAATGAGCAGTTCTTC.

In DNA form, the CDR3 reads TGTGCCAGCAATGCCGGGACGGAGAACACTGAAGCTTTCTTT. Its protein is CASNAGTENTEAFF. V gene TRBV6-1 combines with J gene TRBJ1-1, with a weak D call TRBD1 (5 bases). The V end was cut by 7 bases, the J end by 1 base, with 13 bases between. Germline V CDR1 and CDR2: MNHNS, SASEGT. The CDR3 covers 14 residues.

The chain is built from TRBV6-5 and TRBJ2-6, with a tentative D call TRBD1 (5 bases). Trimming stripped 1 base from V and 2 bases from J, with 6 bases between. The CDR3 has 15 residues. Germline CDR1 reads MNHEY; CDR2 reads SVGAGI. CDR3 in DNA: TGTGCCAGCAGTTACTTGGGGCCTGGGGCCAACGTCCTGACTTTC. Translation: CASSYLGPGANVLTF.